This T cell receptor (beta chain) was obtained from a study of blood T cell repertoires in COVID-19. The germline V and J ends were trimmed by 0 bases and 1 base, with 6 bases remaining between them. The CDR3 is made up of 14 amino acids. Germline V gene sequence: CDR1 SGHRS, CDR2 YFSETQ. This clone was observed once. This sample also contains other DNA sequences that code for the same CDR3. TCRdb keeps only in-frame clones here, not all; method: immunoSEQ multiplex PCR. Among about 100,000 clones listed, less than 90% were seen once. The sequence derives from a man between 25 and 39 years old in a cohort sampled during active COVID-19. This rearrangement joins TRBV5-1 to TRBJ2-3; maybe TRBD1 (5 bases). Sequenced: peripheral blood. The CDR3 reads CASSLGGGTDTQYF. Here the CDR3 DNA reads TGCGCCAGCAGCTTGGGGGGCGGCACAGATACGCAGTATTTT.